This T cell receptor (beta chain) stems from a study of post-analysis software for immune sequencing data. cDNA libraries for TCR beta contained unique molecular identifiers. TCRdb re-called the PCR reads with MiXCR, one entry per CDR3 protein. The sample holds about 210,000 distinct CDR3 sequences, roughly 28% seen once. This clonotype was recorded a few times. Its target is not known. Per germline, CDR1 DFQATT and CDR2 SNEGSKA (reference sequence). CDR3 length: 15 amino acids. V shed 3 bases and J shed 0 bases, with 12 bases lying between them. The study's findings and limits: In patients, TRBV5-6, TRBV5-1 and TRBV20-1 belonged to four or five TRBV segments found more frequently than in controls. Analysis by F measure revealed that same-batch samples clustered strongly together.

Input material: blood. The origin of this receptor is a girl between 2 and 17 years old with multiple sclerosis. The gene calls are TRBV20-1 and TRBJ1-5; no firm D call. The CDR3 sequence: CSASGAGYSNQPQHF. DNA for the CDR3: TGCAGTGCTAGCGGCGCGGGGTATAGCAATCAGCCCCAGCATTTT.